This TCR beta chain was found in a study of shared clonotypes between healthy human individuals. The method was immunoSEQ multiplex PCR; TCRdb's version includes in-frame clones alone and lacks a portion of them. Of approximately 2,000,000 clones listed, around 92% are singletons. A word on this clone: Antigen unknown.

Study outcomes and limitations: Donor clonotype sharing was expected to depend on sequencing depth. Despite large depth, rarefaction showed incomplete sorted-subset sequencing.

Sequencing was carried out using naive CD4+ T cells from PBMCs. Sample subset: CD45RA+ positively selected. This TCR was recovered from a man aged 18 to 30 in good health. Some clones in this sample may be carry-over from other donors' samples.

The DNA for the CDR3 is TGTGCCAGCAGCTTATTTGCTAGGGTCGTCACCGGGGAGCTGTTTTTT. Protein: CASSLFARVVTGELFF. The V gene is TRBV7-2, the J gene TRBJ2-2; D is uncertain. The CDR3 is 16 residues long. Between the trimmed V and J ends, which lost 2 bases and 4 bases, there was a span of 14 bases. The V gene's germline CDR1 is SGHTA and CDR2 FQGNSA.